The clone carrying this T cell receptor (beta chain) was recorded a few times. Its antigen remains unidentified. The source of the sample is a study of cytomegalovirus exposure and HLA in healthy donors. In the study overall: Of about 390 genotyped donors, 75% to 90% grouped in the Caucasian-associated ancestry cluster.

Study-level results: The authors listed 150 to 200 TCR beta chains as cytomegalovirus-associated. TRBV6-2, TRBV6-3 and other indistinguishable V segments were excluded. When analyzed later, a missense DCLRE1C variant was found to be linked to TCR beta V- and J-gene trimming.

The V and J ends lost 0 bases and 5 bases, in that order; junction bases with no gene match: 2. CDR3 length: 14 residues. Per the germline V gene, CDR1 is MNHNS and CDR2 is SASEGT. Primers included in the PCR were 60 Vbeta and 13 Jbeta primers. Libraries were prepared by immunoSEQ multiplex PCR; TCRdb keeps only in-frame clonotypes and omits some of them. This table has roughly 70,000 clones, around three quarters appearing once. Sequenced sample: PBMCs. The clonotype was recovered from a man in his fifties in good health and CMV-seronegative. The rearrangement joins TRBV6-1 to TRBJ2-3; TRBD2 matches at 7 bases. As DNA, the CDR3 is TGTGCCAGCAGTGAAGCTGGGGGGGTAGATACGCAGTATTTT. This codes for CASSEAGGVDTQYF.